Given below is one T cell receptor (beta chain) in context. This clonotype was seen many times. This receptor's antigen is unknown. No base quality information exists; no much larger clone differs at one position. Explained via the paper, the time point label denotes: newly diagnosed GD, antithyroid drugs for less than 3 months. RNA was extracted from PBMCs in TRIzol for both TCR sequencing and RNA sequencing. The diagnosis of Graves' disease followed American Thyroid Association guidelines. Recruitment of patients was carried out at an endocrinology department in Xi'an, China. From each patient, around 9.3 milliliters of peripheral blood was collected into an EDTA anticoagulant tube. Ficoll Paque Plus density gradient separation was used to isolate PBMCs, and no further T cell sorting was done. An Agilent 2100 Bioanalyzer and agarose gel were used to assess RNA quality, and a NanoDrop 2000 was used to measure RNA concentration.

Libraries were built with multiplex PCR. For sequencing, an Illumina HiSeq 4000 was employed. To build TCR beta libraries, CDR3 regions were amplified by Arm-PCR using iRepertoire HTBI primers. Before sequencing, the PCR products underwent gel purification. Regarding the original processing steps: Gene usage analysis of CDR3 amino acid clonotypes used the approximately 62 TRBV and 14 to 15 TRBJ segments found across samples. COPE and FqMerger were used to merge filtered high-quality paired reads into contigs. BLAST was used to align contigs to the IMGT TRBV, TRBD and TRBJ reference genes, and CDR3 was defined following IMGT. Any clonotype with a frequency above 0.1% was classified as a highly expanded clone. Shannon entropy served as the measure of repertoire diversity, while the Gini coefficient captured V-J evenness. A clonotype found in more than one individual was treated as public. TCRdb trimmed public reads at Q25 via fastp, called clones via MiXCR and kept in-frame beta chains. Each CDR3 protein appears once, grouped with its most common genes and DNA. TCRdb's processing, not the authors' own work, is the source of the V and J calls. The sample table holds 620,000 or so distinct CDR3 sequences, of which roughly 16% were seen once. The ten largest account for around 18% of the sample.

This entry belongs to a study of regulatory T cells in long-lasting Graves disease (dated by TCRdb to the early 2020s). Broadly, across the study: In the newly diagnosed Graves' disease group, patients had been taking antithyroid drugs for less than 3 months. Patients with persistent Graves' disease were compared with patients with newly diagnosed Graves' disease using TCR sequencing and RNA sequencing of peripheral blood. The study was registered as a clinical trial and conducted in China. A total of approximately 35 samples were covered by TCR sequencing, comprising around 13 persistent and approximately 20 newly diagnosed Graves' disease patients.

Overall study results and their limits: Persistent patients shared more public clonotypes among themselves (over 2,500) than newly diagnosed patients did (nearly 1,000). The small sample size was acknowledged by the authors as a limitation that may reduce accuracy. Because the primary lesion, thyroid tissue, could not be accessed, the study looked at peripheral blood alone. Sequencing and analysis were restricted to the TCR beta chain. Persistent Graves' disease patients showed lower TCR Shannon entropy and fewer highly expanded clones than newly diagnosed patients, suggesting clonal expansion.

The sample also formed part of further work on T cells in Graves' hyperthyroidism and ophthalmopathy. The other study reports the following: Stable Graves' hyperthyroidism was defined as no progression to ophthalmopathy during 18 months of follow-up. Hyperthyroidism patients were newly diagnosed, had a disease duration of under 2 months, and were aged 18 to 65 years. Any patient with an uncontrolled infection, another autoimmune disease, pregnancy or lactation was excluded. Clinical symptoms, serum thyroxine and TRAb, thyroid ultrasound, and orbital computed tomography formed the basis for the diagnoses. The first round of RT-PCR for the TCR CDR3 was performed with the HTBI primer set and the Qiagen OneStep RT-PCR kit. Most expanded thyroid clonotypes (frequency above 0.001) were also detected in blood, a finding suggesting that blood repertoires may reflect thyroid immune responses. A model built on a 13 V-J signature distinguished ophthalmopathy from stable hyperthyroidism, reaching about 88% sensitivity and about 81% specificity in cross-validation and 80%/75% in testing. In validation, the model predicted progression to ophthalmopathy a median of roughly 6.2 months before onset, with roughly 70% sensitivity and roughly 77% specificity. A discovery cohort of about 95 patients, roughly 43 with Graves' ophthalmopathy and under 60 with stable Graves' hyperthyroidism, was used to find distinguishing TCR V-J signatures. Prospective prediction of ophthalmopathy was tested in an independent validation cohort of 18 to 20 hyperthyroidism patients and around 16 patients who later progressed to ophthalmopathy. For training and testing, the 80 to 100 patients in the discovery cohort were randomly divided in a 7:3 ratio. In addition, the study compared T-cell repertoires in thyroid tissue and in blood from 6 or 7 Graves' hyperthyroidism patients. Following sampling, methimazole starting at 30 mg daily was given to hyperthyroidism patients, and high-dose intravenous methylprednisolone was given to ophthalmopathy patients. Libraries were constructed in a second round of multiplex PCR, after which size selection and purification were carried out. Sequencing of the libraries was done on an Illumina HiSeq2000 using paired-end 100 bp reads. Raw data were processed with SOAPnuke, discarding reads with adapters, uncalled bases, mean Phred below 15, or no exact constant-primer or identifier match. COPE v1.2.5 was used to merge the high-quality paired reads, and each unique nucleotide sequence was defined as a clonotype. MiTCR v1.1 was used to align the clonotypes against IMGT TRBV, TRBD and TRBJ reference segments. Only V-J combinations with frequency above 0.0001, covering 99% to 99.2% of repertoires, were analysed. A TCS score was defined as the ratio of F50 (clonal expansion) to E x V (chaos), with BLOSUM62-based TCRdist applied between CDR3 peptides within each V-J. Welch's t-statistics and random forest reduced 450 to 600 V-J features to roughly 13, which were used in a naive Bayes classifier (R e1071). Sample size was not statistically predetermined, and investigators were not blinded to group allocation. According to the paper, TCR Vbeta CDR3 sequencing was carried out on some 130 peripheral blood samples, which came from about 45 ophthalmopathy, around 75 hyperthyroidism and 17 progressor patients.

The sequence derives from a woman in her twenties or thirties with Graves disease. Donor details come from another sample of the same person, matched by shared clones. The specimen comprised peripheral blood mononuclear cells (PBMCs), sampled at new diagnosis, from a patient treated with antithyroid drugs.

The bases read TGTGCCAGCAGCGCCAATTGGGGTGATGAGCAGTTCTTC. This is translated as CASSANWGDEQFF. The sequence is built from TRBV11-3 and TRBJ2-1, with an unclear D gene assignment. The CDR3 goes from the cysteine to the phenylalanine over 13 residues. Just the 39-base CDR3 DNA is kept, in frame starting at base 1. Between the V and J ends, shortened by 5 bases and 8 bases respectively, the junction contains 13 bases. Sequences SGHNT (CDR1) and YENEEA (CDR2) are obtained from the germline V gene.